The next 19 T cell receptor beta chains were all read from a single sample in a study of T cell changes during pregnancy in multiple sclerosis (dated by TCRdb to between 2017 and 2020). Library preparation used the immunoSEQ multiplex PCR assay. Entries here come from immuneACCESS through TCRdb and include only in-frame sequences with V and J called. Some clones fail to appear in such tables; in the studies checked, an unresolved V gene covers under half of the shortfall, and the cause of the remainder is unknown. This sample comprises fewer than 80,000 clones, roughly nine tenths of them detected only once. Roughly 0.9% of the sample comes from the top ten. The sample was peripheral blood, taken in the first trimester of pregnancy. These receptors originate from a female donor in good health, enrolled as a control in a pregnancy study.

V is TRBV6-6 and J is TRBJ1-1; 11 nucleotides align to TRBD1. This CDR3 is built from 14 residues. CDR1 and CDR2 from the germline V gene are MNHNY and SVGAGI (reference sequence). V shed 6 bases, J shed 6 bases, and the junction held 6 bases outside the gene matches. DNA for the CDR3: TGTGCCAGCAGACAGGGGACAGGGGGACCTGAAGCTTTCTTT. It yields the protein CASRQGTGGPEAFF.

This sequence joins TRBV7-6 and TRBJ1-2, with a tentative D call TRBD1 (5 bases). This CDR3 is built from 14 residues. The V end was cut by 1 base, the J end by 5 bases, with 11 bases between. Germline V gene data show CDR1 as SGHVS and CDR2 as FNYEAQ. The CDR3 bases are TGTGCCAGCAGCTTAGGTGTACGGGGGTATGGCTACACCTTC. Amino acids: CASSLGVRGYGYTF.

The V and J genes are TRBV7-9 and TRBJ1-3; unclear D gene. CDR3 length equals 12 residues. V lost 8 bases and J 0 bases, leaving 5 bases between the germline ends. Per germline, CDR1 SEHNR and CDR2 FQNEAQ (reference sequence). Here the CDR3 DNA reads TGTGCCAGCCTTTACTCTGGAAACACCATATATTTT. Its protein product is CASLYSGNTIYF.

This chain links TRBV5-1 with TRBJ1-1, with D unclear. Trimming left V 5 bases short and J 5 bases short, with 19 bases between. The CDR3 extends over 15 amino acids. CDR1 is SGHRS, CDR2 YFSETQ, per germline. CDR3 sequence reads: CASRGGPGRRTEAFF. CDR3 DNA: TGCGCCAGCAGAGGAGGCCCCGGGAGAAGAACTGAAGCTTTCTTT.

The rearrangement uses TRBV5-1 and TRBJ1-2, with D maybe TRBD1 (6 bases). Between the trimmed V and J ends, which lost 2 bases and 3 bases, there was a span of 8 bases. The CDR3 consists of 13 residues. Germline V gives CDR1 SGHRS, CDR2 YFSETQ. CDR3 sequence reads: CASSFGQYYGYTF. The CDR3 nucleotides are TGCGCCAGCAGCTTCGGACAGTACTATGGCTACACCTTC.

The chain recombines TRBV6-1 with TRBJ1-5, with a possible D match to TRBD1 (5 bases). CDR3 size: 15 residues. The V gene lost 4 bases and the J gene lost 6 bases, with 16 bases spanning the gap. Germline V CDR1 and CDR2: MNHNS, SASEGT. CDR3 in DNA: TGTGCCAGCAGTGCATTACAGGCGGGGGGTCAGCCCCAGCATTTT. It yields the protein CASSALQAGGQPQHF.

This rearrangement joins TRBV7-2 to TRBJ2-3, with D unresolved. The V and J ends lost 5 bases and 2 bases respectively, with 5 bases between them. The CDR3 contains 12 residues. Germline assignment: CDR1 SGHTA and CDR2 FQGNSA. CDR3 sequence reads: CASSPYTDTQYF. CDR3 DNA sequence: TGTGCCAGCAGCCCCTACACAGATACGCAGTATTTT.

The CDR3 DNA reads as TGTGCCAGCAGTGAAGCGCAGGGGACGATAAGCAATCAGCCCCAGCATTTT. It encodes CASSEAQGTISNQPQHF. The genes are TRBV2 and TRBJ1-5, with D perhaps TRBD1 (6 bases). Germline V gives CDR1 SNHLY, CDR2 FYNNEI. Trimming took off 0 bases at V and 1 base at J, with 13 bases between the two ends. The CDR3 has 17 residues.

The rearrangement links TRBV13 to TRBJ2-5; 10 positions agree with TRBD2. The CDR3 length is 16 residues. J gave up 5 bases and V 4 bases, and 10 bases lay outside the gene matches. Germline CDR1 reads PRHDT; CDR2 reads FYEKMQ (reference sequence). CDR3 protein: CASSSLSAGGGETQYF. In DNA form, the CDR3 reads TGTGCCAGCAGCTCCCTCTCAGCGGGAGGGGGGGAGACCCAGTACTTC.

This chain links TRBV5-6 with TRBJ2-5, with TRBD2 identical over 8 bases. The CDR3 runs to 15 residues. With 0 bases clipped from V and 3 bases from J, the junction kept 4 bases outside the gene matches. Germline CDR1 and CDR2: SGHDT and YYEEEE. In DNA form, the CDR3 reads TGTGCCAGCAGCTTGGCTGGGCGGGGGGAAGAGACCCAGTACTTC. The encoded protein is CASSLAGRGEETQYF.

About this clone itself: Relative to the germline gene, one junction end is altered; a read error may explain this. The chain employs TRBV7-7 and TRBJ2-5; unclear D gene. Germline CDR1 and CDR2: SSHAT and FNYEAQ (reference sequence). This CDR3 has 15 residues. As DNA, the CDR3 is TGTGCTAGCAGCTTTGAACAGTCCCTCCAAGAGACCCAGTACTTC. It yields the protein CASSFEQSLQETQYF.

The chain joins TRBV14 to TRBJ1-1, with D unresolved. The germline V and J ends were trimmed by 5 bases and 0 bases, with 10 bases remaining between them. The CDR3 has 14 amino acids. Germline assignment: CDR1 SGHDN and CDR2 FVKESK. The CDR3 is CASSERPVNTEAFF. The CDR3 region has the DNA TGTGCCAGCAGCGAACGTCCAGTGAACACTGAAGCTTTCTTT.

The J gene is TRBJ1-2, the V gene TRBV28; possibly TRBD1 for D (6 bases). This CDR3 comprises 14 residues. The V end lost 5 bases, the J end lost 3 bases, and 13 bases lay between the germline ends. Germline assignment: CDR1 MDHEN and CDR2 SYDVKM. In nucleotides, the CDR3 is TGTGCCAGCAGTCCCCCAGGGGAGCACTATGGCTACACCTTC. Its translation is CASSPPGEHYGYTF.

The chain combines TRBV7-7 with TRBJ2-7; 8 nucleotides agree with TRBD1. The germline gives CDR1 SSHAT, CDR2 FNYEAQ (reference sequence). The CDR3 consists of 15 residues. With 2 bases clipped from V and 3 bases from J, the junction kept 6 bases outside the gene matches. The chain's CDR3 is CASSLQTGALYEQYF. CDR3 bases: TGTGCCAGCAGCTTACAGACAGGGGCCCTCTACGAGCAGTACTTC.

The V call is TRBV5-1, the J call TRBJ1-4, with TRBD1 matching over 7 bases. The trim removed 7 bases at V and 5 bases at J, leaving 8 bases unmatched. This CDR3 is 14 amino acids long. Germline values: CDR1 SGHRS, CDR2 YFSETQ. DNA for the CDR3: TGCGCCAGCGCTCCCGGGACAGAGAATGAAAAACTGTTTTTT. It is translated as CASAPGTENEKLFF. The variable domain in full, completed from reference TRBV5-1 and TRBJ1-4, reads KAGVTQTPRYLIKTRGQQVTLSCSPISGHRSVSWYQQTPGQGLQFLFEYFSETQRNKGNFPGRFSGRQFSNSRSEMNVSTLELGDSALYLCASAPGTENEKLFFGSGTQLSVL.

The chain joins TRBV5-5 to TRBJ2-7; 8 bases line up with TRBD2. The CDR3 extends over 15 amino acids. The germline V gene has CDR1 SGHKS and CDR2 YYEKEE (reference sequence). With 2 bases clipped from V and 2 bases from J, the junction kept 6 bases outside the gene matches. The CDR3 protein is CASSLLAELPYEQYF. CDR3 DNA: TGTGCCAGCAGCTTACTAGCGGAACTCCCCTACGAGCAGTACTTC. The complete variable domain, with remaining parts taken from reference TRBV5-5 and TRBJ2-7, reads DAGVTQSPTHLIKTRGQQVTLRCSPISGHKSVSWYQQVLGQGPQFIFQYYEKEERGRGNFPDRFSARQFPNYSSELNVNALLLGDSALYLCASSLLAELPYEQYFGPGTRLTVT.

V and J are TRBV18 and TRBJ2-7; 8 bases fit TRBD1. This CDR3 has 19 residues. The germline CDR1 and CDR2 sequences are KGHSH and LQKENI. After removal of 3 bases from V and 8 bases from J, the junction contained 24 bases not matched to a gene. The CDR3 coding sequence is TGTGCCAGCTCACCCGGACAGGGAGAATCATCCCTTAACCTACGGAAGCAGTACTTC. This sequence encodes CASSPGQGESSLNLRKQYF.

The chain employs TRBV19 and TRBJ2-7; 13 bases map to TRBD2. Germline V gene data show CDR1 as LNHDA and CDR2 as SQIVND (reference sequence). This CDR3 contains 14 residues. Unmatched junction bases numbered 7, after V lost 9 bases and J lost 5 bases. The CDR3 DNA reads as TGTGCCAGCTCGAGGACTAGCGGGAGCCACGAGCAGTACTTC. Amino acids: CASSRTSGSHEQYF.

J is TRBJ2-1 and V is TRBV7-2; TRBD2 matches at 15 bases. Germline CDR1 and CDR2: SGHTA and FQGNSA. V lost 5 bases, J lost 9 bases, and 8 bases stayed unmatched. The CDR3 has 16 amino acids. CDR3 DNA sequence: TGTGCCAGCAGCCCTTGGACTAGCGGGAGGGATGTTGAGCAGTTCTTC. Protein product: CASSPWTSGRDVEQFF.